A single sample is the source of the 7 T cell receptor beta chains below, sequenced in a study of T cells in Graves' hyperthyroidism and ophthalmopathy. Amplified TCR beta CDR3 regions derived from RNA transcripts. Researchers ran a first-round RT-PCR on the TCR CDR3 using the HTBI primer set. MiXCR, run by TCRdb on the multiplex PCR reads, gives a single entry per CDR3 protein. This table has under 300,000 distinct CDR3 sequences, roughly 14% appearing once. Sequencing was performed on blood. These receptor sequences come from a woman aged 40 to 50 with Graves' hyperthyroidism that later progressed to Graves' ophthalmopathy.

This clonotype occurred many times. This sequence joins TRBV28 and TRBJ1-5; D unresolved. CDR1 is MDHEN, CDR2 SYDVKM, per germline. CDR3 length equals 13 residues. Trimming cost V 5 bases and J 6 bases, with 11 bases left between them. As DNA, the CDR3 is TGTGCCAGCAGTGTGCGGCGTGTTCAGCCCCAGCATTTT. Protein sequence: CASSVRRVQPQHF.

This clonotype showed up just a few times. The chain recombines TRBV7-2 with TRBJ2-5, with TRBD2 identical over 14 bases. After removal of 4 bases from V and 2 bases from J, the junction contained 0 bases not matched to a gene. CDR3 length equals 15 residues. CDR1 and CDR2 (germline): SGHTA, FQGNSA. The CDR3 is CASSWTSGRQETQYF. CDR3 bases: TGTGCCAGCAGCTGGACTAGCGGGAGGCAAGAGACCCAGTACTTC.

This chain connects TRBV24-1 to TRBJ2-5; D ambiguous. The ends were cut back, 1 base at V and 4 bases at J, with 18 bases in the middle. The germline gives CDR1 KGHDR, CDR2 SFDVKD. This CDR3 has 17 residues. The chain's CDR3 is CATSDFQGPKWGETQYF. CDR3 sequence (DNA): TGTGCCACCAGTGATTTTCAAGGGCCGAAGTGGGGAGAGACCCAGTACTTC.

Note on this clonotype: The junction departs from the called germline gene at one end, perhaps through a read error. The chain has TRBV2 and TRBJ2-7; weak D call: TRBD1 (6 bases). There are 13 residues in the CDR3. CDR1 is SNHLY and CDR2 is FYNNEI in the germline V gene. The CDR3 DNA reads TGCGGCAGCAGCTCCGGACAGAACTACGAGCAGTACTTC. Residues: CGSSSGQNYEQYF.

The chain employs TRBV4-1 and TRBJ1-2; the match to TRBD1 covers 8 bases. After removal of 4 bases from V and 0 bases from J, the junction contained 7 bases not matched to a gene. The CDR3 has 16 amino acids. Germline loops: CDR1 MGHRA, CDR2 YSYEKL. The CDR3 DNA reads as TGCGCCAGCAGCCGAGGACAGGGCCCTTCTAACTATGGCTACACCTTC. It codes for CASSRGQGPSNYGYTF.

This clonotype was detected many times. The rearrangement links TRBV6-5 to TRBJ2-5; 10 bases fit TRBD1. The trim removed 2 bases at V and 5 bases at J, leaving 8 bases unmatched. CDR1 and CDR2 (germline): MNHEY, SVGAGI. This CDR3 comprises 16 residues. The CDR3 sequence: CASSYQTGGYQETQYF. The CDR3 DNA sequence: TGTGCCAGCAGTTACCAGACAGGGGGCTATCAGGAGACCCAGTACTTC.

This clonotype has a count of ten or more. The genes are TRBV6-2 or TRBV6-3 and TRBJ2-2, with D possibly TRBD1 on 6 matching bases. V lost 6 bases and J 6 bases, leaving 11 bases between the germline ends. Germline V gene lookup returns CDR1 MNHEY and CDR2 SVGEGT. The CDR3 has 13 residues. The CDR3 sequence: CASRSQGSGELFF. As DNA, the CDR3 is TGTGCCAGCAGATCTCAGGGGTCCGGGGAGCTGTTTTTT.